This T cell receptor beta chain was retrieved from a study of T cells in Graves' hyperthyroidism and ophthalmopathy. For the study at large: The initial diagnosis was the point when peripheral blood was collected, ahead of any treatment.

RNA transcripts were the template for amplifying TCR beta CDR3 regions. The HTBI primer set was used in a first-round RT-PCR of the TCR CDR3. TCRdb called the multiplex PCR reads again in MiXCR, with one record for every CDR3 protein. This table holds around 620,000 distinct CDR3 sequences, approximately 15% found once. Lactation, pregnancy, other autoimmune disease or uncontrolled infection excluded patients. This clonotype has at least ten counts. No antigen is known for it. Whole-study results and caveats: Most clonotypes expanded in the thyroid (above 0.001) were also present in blood.

V trimming: 5 bases; J trimming: 7 bases; junction bases outside the gene matches: 9. The CDR3 contains 14 residues. Germline CDR1 and CDR2: MDHEN and SYDVKM. The chain joins TRBV28 to TRBJ2-5; the match to TRBD2 covers 8 bases. The source of this sequence is a woman younger than 30 with Graves' ophthalmopathy. The sequencing input was blood. In DNA, the CDR3 is TGTGCCAGCAGTCAACGGACTAGCTTGGGGACCCAGTACTTC. Translation gives CASSQRTSLGTQYF. Full variable domain (missing parts from reference TRBV28 and TRBJ2-5): DVKVTQSSRYLVKRTGEKVFLECVQDMDHENMFWYRQDPGLGLRLIYFSYDVKMKEKGDIPEGYSVSREKKERFSLILESASTNQTSMYLCASSQRTSLGTQYFGPGTRLLVL.